Each of the 6 T cell receptor beta chains below was sequenced from the same sample in a study of neurological immune-mediated disorders. TCRdb reanalysed the 5' RACE reads using MiXCR and keeps one entry per CDR3 protein. The sample yields some 28,000 distinct CDR3 sequences, approximately 6.6% seen once. The specimen was PBMCs. These TCRs come from a woman aged 45-59 years in good health.

In this sample, this clonotype turned up many times. V is TRBV11-2 and J is TRBJ2-4; D tentatively reads TRBD1 or TRBD2 (6 bases each). The germline V and J ends were trimmed by 0 bases and 7 bases, with 7 bases remaining between them. The CDR3 covers 13 residues. Germline lookup yields CDR1 SGHAT and CDR2 FQNNGV. The CDR3 region has the DNA TGTGCCAGCAGCTTAGAAGGGGGGAACATTCAGTACTTC. Translating it yields CASSLEGGNIQYF.

This clonotype has ten or more counts. The chain uses TRBV7-2 and TRBJ2-3, with 9 bases matching TRBD2. The CDR3 is 17 residues long. The germline CDR1 and CDR2 sequences are SGHTA and FQGNSA. Trimming took 1 base from V and 5 from J; bases not matched to a gene: 10. CDR3 DNA sequence: TGTGCCAGCAGCTTAGGTGGAGGTAGCGGGAGAAGAGATACGCAGTATTTT. Encoded protein: CASSLGGGSGRRDTQYF.

The V call is TRBV6-2 or TRBV6-3, the J call TRBJ1-4; the D is unclear. Germline CDR1 is MNHEY and CDR2 is SVGEGT. The CDR3 has 14 amino acids. V dropped 7 bases and J dropped 4 bases, with 13 bases sitting between them. The CDR3 coding sequence is TGTGCCAGCATCTTGATTACTGTTAATGAAAAACTGTTTTTT. Its translation: CASILITVNEKLFF.

This clonotype occurred many times. The J gene is TRBJ2-5, the V gene TRBV4-1; tentatively, D is TRBD2 (6 bases). The CDR3 has 14 residues. Trimming took 4 bases from V and 5 from J, leaving 14 bases between them. CDR1 and CDR2 (germline): MGHRA, YSYEKL. The CDR3 reads CASSRGLSGETQYF. DNA for the CDR3: TGCGCCAGCAGCCGGGGACTGTCAGGCGAGACCCAGTACTTC.

This clonotype has at least ten counts. The rearrangement uses TRBV20-1 and TRBJ2-1; possibly TRBD1 or TRBD2 for D (5 bases each). Germline loops: CDR1 DFQATT, CDR2 SNEGSKA (reference sequence). Trimming removed 3 bases from V and 2 bases from J, with 11 bases in between. This CDR3 has 14 residues. CDR3 bases: TGCAGTGCTAGCCGACGGGGACCCTACAATGAGCAGTTCTTC. Translation: CSASRRGPYNEQFF.

In its sample, this clonotype was seen many times. This chain joins TRBV7-8 and TRBJ2-7; 11 bases are a match to TRBD2. The germline gives CDR1 SGHVS, CDR2 FQNEAQ. V shed 5 bases, J shed 6 bases, and the junction held 9 bases outside the gene matches. The CDR3 sequence is 15 residues long. DNA for the CDR3: TGTGCCAGCAGCAACCCGAAGGGACTAGCGGCCGAGCAGTACTTC. This sequence encodes CASSNPKGLAAEQYF.